The clone carrying this T cell receptor (beta chain) occurred many times. Its target is not known. All sequencing subjects had displayed CD8+CD57+ cell expansion on flow cytometry. This record comes from a study of CD8+CD57+ T cells in acquired aplastic anemia. Study-wide background: Sorting CD4+ and CD8+ cells gave DNA averaging approximately 3 ug. Overall study results and limits: Patients and controls shared nearly 30 CD8+ CDR3 sequences, highly expressed in patients.

Per the germline V gene, CDR1 is MNHEY and CDR2 is SMNVEV (reference sequence). The CDR3 is made up of 16 amino acids. V was shortened by 5 bases and J by 0 bases, with 11 bases between the two germline ends. Template material for TCR beta VDJ and CDR3 profiling consisted of genomic DNA. TCRdb independently ran MiXCR on the reads; one entry per CDR3 protein. This sample has some 140,000 distinct CDR3 sequences, with just over 50% found just once. The chain links TRBV27 to TRBJ1-6; tentative D call: TRBD1 (5 bases). Sequenced: sorted CD4+, CD8+, or CD8+CD57+ T cells (not recorded which) from PBMCs. The source is a human donor with aplastic anemia. Here the CDR3 reads CASSLRQSSYNSPLHF. The DNA of the CDR3 is TGTGCCAGCAGTCTCCGACAGAGCTCCTATAATTCACCCCTCCACTTT.